A selection of T cell receptor beta chains follows, all from one sample in a study of blood T cells in healthy people across ages. MiXCR, applied by TCRdb to the 5' RACE reads, yields one record per CDR3 protein. The sample contains 1.5 million to 2 million distinct CDR3 sequences, around half of which appear only once. The sequencing sample was made of blood. The receptors come from a middle-aged woman in good health. The conserved cysteine and the conserved F or W are not part of the CDR3 here. The order of the fields is V gene, J gene, D gene, clone size, CDR3 protein. The D gene is left open where the match is weak. Rows give clone size only sometimes, using once, few, many, or a class for an expanded clone.

TRBV20-1	TRBJ1-2	.	.	SAIVDPNYGYT
TRBV3-1	TRBJ2-1	.	.	ASGWGAVNEQF
TRBV13	TRBJ2-1	.	.	ASSLVSGHLGENEQF
TRBV4-2	TRBJ1-4	.	once	ASSRETWGNEKLF
TRBV5-1	TRBJ1-2	.	.	ASSPLRGQDGASYGYT
TRBV27	TRBJ2-5	.	.	ASSPTWDLTQETQY
TRBV5-1	TRBJ2-2	.	few	ASSFAANTGELF
TRBV9	TRBJ1-5	TRBD1	few	ASSGGTVNQPQH
TRBV7-2	TRBJ2-7	.	.	ASTLGATSSYEQY
TRBV4-3	TRBJ2-7	TRBD1	.	ASSQERGTGGYREQY
TRBV28	TRBJ2-5	.	.	ASSLGGFGETQY
TRBV7-2	TRBJ2-5	TRBD1	.	ASSLSSTGVETQY
TRBV4-3	TRBJ2-5	.	many	ASSQDRQETQY
TRBV20-1	TRBJ1-5	.	.	SAIIPAFQETQH
TRBV7-9	TRBJ2-4	TRBD1	few	ASSLGQGEDIQY
TRBV7-2	TRBJ2-2	.	few	ASSLGSFTGELF
TRBV18	TRBJ2-5	TRBD1	few	ASSPLGGTGQETQY
TRBV6-5	TRBJ2-3	TRBD1	.	ASRDDRAPDTQY
TRBV20-1	TRBJ1-5	TRBD1	.	SARDITGDNQPQH
TRBV20-1	TRBJ2-7	.	.	SASGRGNFNEQY
TRBV28	TRBJ2-5	.	few	ASRQAAYQETQY
TRBV28	TRBJ2-5	TRBD1	once	ASNKDRQETQY
TRBV7-3	TRBJ1-6	.	.	ASSLQGYGSPLH
TRBV29-1	TRBJ2-7	TRBD2	.	SVVPSGAYEQY
TRBV6-6	TRBJ1-5	TRBD1	.	ASSHRTGTNQPQH
TRBV20-1	TRBJ2-3	.	few	SPRDTFRTDTQY
TRBV29-1	TRBJ2-5	.	.	SVEKSETQY
TRBV27	TRBJ1-2	.	.	ASSVGRGWGYT
TRBV7-9	TRBJ1-1	TRBD1	once	ASSLPLRTGDTEVF
TRBV4-1	TRBJ1-5	.	.	ASRQESGTQSVQPQH
TRBV29-1	.	TRBD2	.	SVDSETSDILSYNEQY
TRBV7-2	TRBJ2-6	TRBD1	.	ATLDRGRVGANVLT